This T cell receptor beta chain was documented in a study of T-cell memory formation after mild COVID-19 (dated by TCRdb to about 2021). About the study as a whole: TCR sequence clusters from the two donors were found to be largely donor specific. Two young, previously healthy adult volunteers made up the cohort, one male and one female. T-cell clones expanding and contracting after mild COVID-19 in a couple of donors were tracked by longitudinal TCRalpha and TCRbeta repertoire sequencing. Paper-wide results and their limitations: Clones contracting from day 15 to 85 had balanced CD4/CD8 phenotypes, while a second wave expanding from day 15 to 37 was biased towards CD4+. Contracting CD4+ clones appeared mostly in the CM and EM memory subsets, whereas CD8+ clones were enriched in EMRA. Some responding clones were found in pre-infection memory, which suggests that pre-existing cross-reactive memory T cells took part in the SARS-CoV-2 response. Whether the second-wave clones peaking on day 37 were SARS-CoV-2 specific was not confirmed. The study included only a couple of mild cases, and larger cohorts that include severe cases with pre-infection samples were judged to be necessary.

Concerning this clonotype itself: The specificity of this receptor is unknown. Within one base of it there is no much larger clone, and no base qualities were kept.

The sequencing machine was an Illumina NovaSeq 6000. cDNA libraries for TCRalpha and TCRbeta were prepared by 5'RACE using constant-segment primers, with sample barcodes and unique molecular identifiers added. Trizol reagent was used to extract RNA from every sample. The libraries were amplified in two PCR steps, and the second step added a second sample barcode and Illumina TruSeq adapters. Sequencing of the libraries was done on an Illumina NovaSeq, producing 2 x 150 bp paired-end reads. Turning to the authors' computational methods: With migec v1.2.7, reads were demultiplexed and then collapsed into UMI-guided consensus sequences. Using mixcr v2.1.11, UMI consensuses were aligned to TRA and TRB V and J templates and then assembled into clonotypes. A clonotype was counted as expanded or contracted only if both edgeR and NoisET called the change significant, with noise models trained on biological replicates. For edgeR calls, a false discovery rate-adjusted p below 0.01 and a log2 fold-change threshold of 1 were applied. As an exploratory analysis of dynamics, PCA with hierarchical clustering was applied to max-normalized trajectories of the 1000 most abundant clonotypes. Separately sequenced CD4+ and CD8+ repertoires were used to assign the CD4 or CD8 phenotype of responding clones. In TCRdb, the public reads were trimmed at Q25 with fastp and aligned with MiXCR, with productive beta chains retained. For every CDR3 protein sequence, its rows merge into one entry that carries the most common genes and DNA. TCRdb's processing, not the study's, gives the V and J calls here. Recorded for this sample are roughly 510,000 distinct CDR3 sequences; approximately 15% of them occurred a single time. The ten largest account for roughly 7.7% of the sample.

V was cut back by 5 bases and J by 6 bases, leaving a gap of 13 bases between them. Counted from cysteine to phenylalanine, this CDR3 has 14 amino acids. Left in the record is the CDR3 DNA by itself, 42 bases read in frame from the first base. Looking up the germline V gene (reference sequence) yields CDR1 SEHNR and CDR2 FQNEAQ. Ficoll-Paque density gradient centrifugation was the method used to isolate PBMCs. The clonotype originates from an adult woman who had mild COVID-19 (a few samples of this study predate the infection). The sample titles of this study are shuffled in the database, so cell type and time point are left out; the donor was told from shared clones. The sample taken for sequencing was PBMCs or a T cell subset sorted from them (not recorded which). The rearranged chain carries TRBV7-9 and TRBJ2-2; the D region possibly corresponds to TRBD1 (6 bases align). The nucleotides read TGTGCCAGCAGCCTACCACAGGGATCCGGGGAGCTGTTTTTT. Its protein product is CASSLPQGSGELFF.